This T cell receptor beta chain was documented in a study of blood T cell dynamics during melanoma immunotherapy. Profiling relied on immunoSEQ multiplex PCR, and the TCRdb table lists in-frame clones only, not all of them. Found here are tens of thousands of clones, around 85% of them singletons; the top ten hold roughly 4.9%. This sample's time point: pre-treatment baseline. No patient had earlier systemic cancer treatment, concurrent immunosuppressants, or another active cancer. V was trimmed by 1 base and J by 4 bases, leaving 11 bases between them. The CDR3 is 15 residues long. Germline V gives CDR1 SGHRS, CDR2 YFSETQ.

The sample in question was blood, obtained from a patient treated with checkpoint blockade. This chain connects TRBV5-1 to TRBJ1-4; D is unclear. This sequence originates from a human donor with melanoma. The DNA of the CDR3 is TGCGCCAGCAGCTTGAGGTGGGGAAGTAATGAAAAACTGTTTTTT. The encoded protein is CASSLRWGSNEKLFF.